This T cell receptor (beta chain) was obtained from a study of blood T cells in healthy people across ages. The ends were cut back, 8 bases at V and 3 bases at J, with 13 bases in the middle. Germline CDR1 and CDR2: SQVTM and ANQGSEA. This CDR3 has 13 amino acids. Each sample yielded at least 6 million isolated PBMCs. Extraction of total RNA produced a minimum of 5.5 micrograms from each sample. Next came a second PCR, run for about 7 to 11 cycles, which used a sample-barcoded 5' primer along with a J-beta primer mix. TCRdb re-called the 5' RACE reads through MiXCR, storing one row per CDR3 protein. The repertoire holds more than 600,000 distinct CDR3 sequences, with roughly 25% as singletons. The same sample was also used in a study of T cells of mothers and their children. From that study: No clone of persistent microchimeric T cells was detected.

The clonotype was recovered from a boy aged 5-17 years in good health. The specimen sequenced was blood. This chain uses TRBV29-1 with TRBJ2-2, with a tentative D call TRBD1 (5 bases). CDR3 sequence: CSITGAYTGELFF. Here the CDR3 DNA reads TGCAGCATTACAGGAGCTTACACCGGGGAGCTGTTTTTT.